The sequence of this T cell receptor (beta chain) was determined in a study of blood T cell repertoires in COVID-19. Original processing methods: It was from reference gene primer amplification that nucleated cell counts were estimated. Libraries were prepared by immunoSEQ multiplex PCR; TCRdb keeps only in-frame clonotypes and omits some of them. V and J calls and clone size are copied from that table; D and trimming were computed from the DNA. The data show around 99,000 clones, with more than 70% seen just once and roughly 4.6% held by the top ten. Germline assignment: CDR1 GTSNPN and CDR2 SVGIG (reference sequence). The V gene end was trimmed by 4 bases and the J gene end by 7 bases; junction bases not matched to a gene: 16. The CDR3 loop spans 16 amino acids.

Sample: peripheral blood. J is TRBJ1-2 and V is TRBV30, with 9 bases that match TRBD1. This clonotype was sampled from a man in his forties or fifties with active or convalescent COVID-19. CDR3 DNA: TGTGCCTGGAAAGCGAACAGGGGGCCTATGTCGGGTGGCTACACCTTC. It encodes CAWKANRGPMSGGYTF. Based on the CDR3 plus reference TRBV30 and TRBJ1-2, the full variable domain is SQTIHQWPATLVQPVGSPLSLECTVEGTSNPNLYWYRQAAGRGLQLLFYSVGIGQISSEVPQNLSASRPQDRQFILSSKKLLLSDSGFYLCAWKANRGPMSGGYTFGSGTRLTVV.